This T cell receptor (beta chain) was sequenced during a study of response to subunit inactivated influenza vaccine. V gave up 0 bases and J gave up 15 bases, with 28 bases separating them. Germline V CDR1 and CDR2: SGHKS, YYEKEE (reference sequence). The CDR3 consists of 17 residues. TCRdb redid the calling of the RT-PCR reads with MiXCR, one entry per CDR3 protein. The sample holds about 800,000 distinct CDR3 sequences, around 20% seen once. Regarding this clonotype: The antigen is not known.

Study conclusions and caveats: Each seasonal flu vaccination may recruit only limited new T cells, authors suggested.

Sequencing used PBMCs from blood, obtained 5 days after vaccination. The rearrangement links TRBV5-5 to TRBJ2-1, with D possibly matching TRBD2 (5 bases). The TCR sequence derives from a man aged 45-65 years who received an inactivated influenza vaccine. CDR3 protein: CASSLDPVTEGVPSRFF. The CDR3, as DNA: TGTGCCAGCAGCTTGGACCCCGTAACAGAGGGCGTCCCCTCGCGGTTCTTC.